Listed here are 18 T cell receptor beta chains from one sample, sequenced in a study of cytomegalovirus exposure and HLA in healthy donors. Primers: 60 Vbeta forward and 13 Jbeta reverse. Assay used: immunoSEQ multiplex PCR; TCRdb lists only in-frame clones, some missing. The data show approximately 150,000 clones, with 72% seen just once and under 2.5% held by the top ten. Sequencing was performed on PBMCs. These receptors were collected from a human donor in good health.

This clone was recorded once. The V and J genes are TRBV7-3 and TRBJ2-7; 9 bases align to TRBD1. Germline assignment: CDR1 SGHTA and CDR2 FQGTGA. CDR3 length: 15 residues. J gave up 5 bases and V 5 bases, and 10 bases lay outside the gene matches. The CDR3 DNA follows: TGTGCCAGCAGCCCTAGAAGGACAGGGGTCCACGAGCAGTACTTC. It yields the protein CASSPRRTGVHEQYF.

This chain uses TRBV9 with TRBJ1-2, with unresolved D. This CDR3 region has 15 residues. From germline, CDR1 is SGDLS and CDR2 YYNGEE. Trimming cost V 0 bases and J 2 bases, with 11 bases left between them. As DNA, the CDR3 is TGTGCCAGCAGCGTAGGATCCCTCGCGAACTATGGCTACACCTTC. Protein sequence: CASSVGSLANYGYTF.

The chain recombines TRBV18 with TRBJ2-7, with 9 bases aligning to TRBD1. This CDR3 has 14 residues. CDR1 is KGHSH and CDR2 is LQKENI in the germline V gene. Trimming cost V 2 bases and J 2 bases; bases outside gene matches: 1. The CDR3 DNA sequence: TGTGCCAGCTCACCATACAGGGGGCCCTACGAGCAGTACTTC. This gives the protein CASSPYRGPYEQYF. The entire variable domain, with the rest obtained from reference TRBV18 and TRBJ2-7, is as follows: NAGVMQNPRHLVRRRGQEARLRCSPMKGHSHVYWYRQLPEEGLKFMVYLQKENIIDESGMPKERFSAEFPKEGPSILRIQQVVRGDSAAYFCASSPYRGPYEQYFGPGTRLTVT.

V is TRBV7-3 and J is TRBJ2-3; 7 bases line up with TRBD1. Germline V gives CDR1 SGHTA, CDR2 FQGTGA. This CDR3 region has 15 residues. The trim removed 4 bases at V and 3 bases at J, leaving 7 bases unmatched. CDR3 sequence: CASSSTGQTTDTQYF. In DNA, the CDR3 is TGTGCCAGCAGCTCTACGGGACAGACTACAGATACGCAGTATTTT.

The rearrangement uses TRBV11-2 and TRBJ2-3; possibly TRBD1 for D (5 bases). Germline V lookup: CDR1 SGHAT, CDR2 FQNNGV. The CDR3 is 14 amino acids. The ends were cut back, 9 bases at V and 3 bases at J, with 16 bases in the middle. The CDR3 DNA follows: TGTGCCAGTAATGAAGACAGACAAACAGATACGCAGTATTTT. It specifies CASNEDRQTDTQYF.

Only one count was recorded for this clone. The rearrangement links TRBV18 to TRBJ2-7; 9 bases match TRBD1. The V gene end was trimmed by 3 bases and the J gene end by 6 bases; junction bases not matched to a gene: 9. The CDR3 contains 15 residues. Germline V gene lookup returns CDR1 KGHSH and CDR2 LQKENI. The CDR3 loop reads CASSPTRDRAVEQYF. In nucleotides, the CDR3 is TGTGCCAGCTCACCGACCCGGGACAGGGCTGTCGAGCAGTACTTC.

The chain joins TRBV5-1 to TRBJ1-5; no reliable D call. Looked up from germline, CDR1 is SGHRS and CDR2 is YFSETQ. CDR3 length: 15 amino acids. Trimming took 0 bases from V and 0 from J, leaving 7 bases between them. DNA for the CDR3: TGCGCCAGCAGCTTGGCCCCTAATAGCAATCAGCCCCAGCATTTT. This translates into CASSLAPNSNQPQHF.

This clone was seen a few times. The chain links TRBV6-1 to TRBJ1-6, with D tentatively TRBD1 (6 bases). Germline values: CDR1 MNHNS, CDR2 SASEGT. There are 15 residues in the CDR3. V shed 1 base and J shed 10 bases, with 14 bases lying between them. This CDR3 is CASSEGSTGRSPLHF. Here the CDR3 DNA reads TGTGCCAGCAGTGAAGGGTCGACAGGACGATCACCCCTCCACTTT.

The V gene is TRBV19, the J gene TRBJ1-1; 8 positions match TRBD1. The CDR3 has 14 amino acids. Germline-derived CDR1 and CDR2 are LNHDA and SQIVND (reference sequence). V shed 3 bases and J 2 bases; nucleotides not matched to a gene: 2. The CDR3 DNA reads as TGTGCCAGTAGTATTGGACAGGGTAACACTGAAGCTTTCTTT. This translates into CASSIGQGNTEAFF.

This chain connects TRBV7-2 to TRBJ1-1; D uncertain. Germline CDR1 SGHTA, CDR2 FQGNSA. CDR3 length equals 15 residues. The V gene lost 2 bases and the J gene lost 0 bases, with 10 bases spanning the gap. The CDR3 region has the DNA TGTGCCAGCAGCTTAAGGACGGACTTGAACACTGAAGCTTTCTTT. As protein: CASSLRTDLNTEAFF. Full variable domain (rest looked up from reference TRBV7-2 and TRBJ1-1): GAGVSQSPSNKVTEKGKDVELRCDPISGHTALYWYRQSLGQGLEFLIYFQGNSAPDKSGLPSDRFSAERTGGSVSTLTIQRTQQEDSAVYLCASSLRTDLNTEAFFGQGTRLTVV.

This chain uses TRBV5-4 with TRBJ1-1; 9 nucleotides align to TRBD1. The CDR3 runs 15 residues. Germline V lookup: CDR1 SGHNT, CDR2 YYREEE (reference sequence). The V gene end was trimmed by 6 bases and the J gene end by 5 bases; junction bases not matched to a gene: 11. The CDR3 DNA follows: TGTGCCAGCAACCGACCGGACAGGGGATTGACTGAAGCTTTCTTT. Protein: CASNRPDRGLTEAFF.

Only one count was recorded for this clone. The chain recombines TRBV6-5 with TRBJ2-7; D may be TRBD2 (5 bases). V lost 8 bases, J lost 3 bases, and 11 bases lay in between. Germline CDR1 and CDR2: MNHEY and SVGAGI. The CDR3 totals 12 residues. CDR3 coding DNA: TGTGCCAGCTCCGGACTTATCTACGAGCAGTACTTC. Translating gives CASSGLIYEQYF.

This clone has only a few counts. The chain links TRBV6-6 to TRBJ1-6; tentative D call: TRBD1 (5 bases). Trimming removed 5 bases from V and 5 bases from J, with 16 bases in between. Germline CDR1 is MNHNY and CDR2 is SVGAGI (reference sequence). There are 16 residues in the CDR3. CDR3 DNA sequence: TGTGCCAGCAGTGGAATGGGGGGAACTAATAATTCACCCCTCCACTTT. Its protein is CASSGMGGTNNSPLHF.

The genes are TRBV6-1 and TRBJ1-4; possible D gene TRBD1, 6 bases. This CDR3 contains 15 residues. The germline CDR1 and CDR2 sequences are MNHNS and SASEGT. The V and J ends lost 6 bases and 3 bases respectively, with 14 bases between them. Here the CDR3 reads CASSPMGTSNEKLFF. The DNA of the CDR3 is TGTGCCAGCAGCCCTATGGGGACATCTAATGAAAAACTGTTTTTT.

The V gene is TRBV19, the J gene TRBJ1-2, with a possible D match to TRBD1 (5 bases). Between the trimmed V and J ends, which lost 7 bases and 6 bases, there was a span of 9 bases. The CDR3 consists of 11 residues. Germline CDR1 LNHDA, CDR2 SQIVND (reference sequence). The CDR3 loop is CASTGGDGYTF. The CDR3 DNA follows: TGTGCCAGTACTGGGGGGGATGGCTACACCTTC.

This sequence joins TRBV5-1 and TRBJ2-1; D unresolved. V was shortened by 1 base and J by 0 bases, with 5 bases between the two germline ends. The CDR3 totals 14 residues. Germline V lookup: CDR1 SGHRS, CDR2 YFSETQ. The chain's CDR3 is CASSLSSSYNEQFF. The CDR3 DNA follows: TGCGCCAGCAGCTTGTCTAGCTCCTACAATGAGCAGTTCTTC. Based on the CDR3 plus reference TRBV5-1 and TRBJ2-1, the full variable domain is KAGVTQTPRYLIKTRGQQVTLSCSPISGHRSVSWYQQTPGQGLQFLFEYFSETQRNKGNFPGRFSGRQFSNSRSEMNVSTLELGDSALYLCASSLSSSYNEQFFGPGTRLTVL.

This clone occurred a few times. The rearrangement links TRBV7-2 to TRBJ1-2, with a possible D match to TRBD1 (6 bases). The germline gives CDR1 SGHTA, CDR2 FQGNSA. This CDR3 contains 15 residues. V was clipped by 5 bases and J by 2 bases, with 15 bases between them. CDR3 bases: TGTGCCAGCAGCCTGGAGGGGGGGCGAAACTATGGCTACACCTTC. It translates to CASSLEGGRNYGYTF.

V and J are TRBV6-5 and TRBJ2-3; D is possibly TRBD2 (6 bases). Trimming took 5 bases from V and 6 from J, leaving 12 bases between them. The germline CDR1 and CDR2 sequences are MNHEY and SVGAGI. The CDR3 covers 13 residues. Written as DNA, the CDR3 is TGTGCCAGCAGTCGAAACCGGGAGGATACGCAGTATTTT. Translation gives CASSRNREDTQYF.